The TCR beta chain under discussion was sequenced for a study of human T cells and chemical hapten exposure. Turning to the study itself: Alopecia universalis, totalis or areata was present in patients who were mostly female.

Time point described: pre-sensitization, week 0. The treatment denotes: therapeutic diphenylcyclopropenone sensitization with weekly scalp DPC. The V gene lost 8 bases and the J gene lost 9 bases, with 14 bases spanning the gap. CDR1 and CDR2 from the germline V gene are SGHAT and FQDESV (reference sequence). This CDR3 is built from 12 residues. Study-level points and caveats: Patch test score was positively correlated with the counts of TCRs that had expanded at PT1.

Individual cDNA molecules in this library carried unique molecular identifiers. TCRdb reprocessed the RACE reads via MiXCR and lists one record per CDR3 protein. The sample carries about 180,000 distinct CDR3 sequences, around 30% recorded once. Note on this clonotype: Its antigen is undetermined.

The genes are TRBV11-1 and TRBJ2-1, with D uncertain. The clonotype comes from a woman in her 30s with alopecia areata. Some clones in this sample may be carry-over from other donors' samples. Material: whole blood, obtained in connection with sensitization to the hapten diphenylcyclopropenone (DPC). The CDR3 region has the DNA TGTGCCAGCCTAGGTTGGGGAACTGAGCAGTTCTTC. This encodes CASLGWGTEQFF.